A selection of T cell receptor beta chains follows, all from one sample in a study of cytotoxic CD8 clonotypes in ibrutinib-treated CLL. Profiling relied on immunoSEQ multiplex PCR, and the TCRdb table lists in-frame clones only, not all of them. The sample carries 150,000 to 250,000 clones, 72% recorded once. This sample comprised PBMCs, obtained after 24 months of ibrutinib treatment. The receptor source for this set is a human donor with chronic lymphocytic leukemia. CDR3s include the opening cysteine and the closing phenylalanine or tryptophan.

v_call,j_call,cdr3_aa
TRBV6-1,TRBJ2-1,CASSELAGSLVNEQFF
TRBV7-2,TRBJ2-7,CASSLEASGPYEQYF
TRBV27,TRBJ1-1,CASSPRDRVLYTEAFF
TRBV10-2,TRBJ1-5,CASSAPDSNQPQHF
TRBV9,TRBJ2-7,CASSVGYEQYF
TRBV6-5,TRBJ1-1,CASNRPQGKAFF
TRBV28,TRBJ1-2,CASSSFGYTF
TRBV30,TRBJ2-7,CAWSAPSGTGDEQYF
TRBV15,TRBJ1-3,CATSSIRQSGNTIYF
TRBV9,TRBJ2-7,CASSPRTKGEQYF
TRBV28,TRBJ2-7,CASSELDTGYEQYF
TRBV27,TRBJ2-3,CASSIRDRLTDTQYF
TRBV7-2,TRBJ2-3,CASSFRGDTQYF
TRBV18,TRBJ2-5,CASSLRWREAWETQYF
TRBV4-1,TRBJ2-1,CASSQTPLRSYNEQFF
TRBV5-1,TRBJ1-1,CASSSTGISVNTEAFF
TRBV6-5,TRBJ1-1,CASSYSSGATEAFF
TRBV18,TRBJ2-3,CASSPQAGGSTDTQYF
TRBV7-9,TRBJ2-7,CASSFTQGRVLCEQYF
TRBV18,TRBJ2-2,CASSPRIVDGNTGELFF
TRBV2,TRBJ2-7,CASSEAWTSSYEQYF
TRBV6-5,TRBJ1-1,CASSSLHREAFF
TRBV7-9,TRBJ2-7,CASSLATDSSYEQYF
TRBV30,TRBJ1-4,CAWNRQGLVEKLFF
TRBV30,TRBJ2-7,CAWGQRPYEQYF
TRBV7-6,TRBJ2-7,CASSLVSGSLYEQYF
TRBV6-9,TRBJ2-7,CASMWASGEQYF
TRBV12-5,TRBJ2-7,CASGTGFHEQYF
TRBV10-2,TRBJ2-1,CASTKPWTSGSPTAYNEQFF
TRBV29-1,TRBJ1-3,CSVVRGPGNTIYF
TRBV4-3,TRBJ1-4,CASSPGTGGFMANEKLFF
TRBV9,TRBJ2-3,CASSVGHSTDTQYF
TRBV5-1,TRBJ2-7,CASSSQRGADCEQYF
TRBV5-1,TRBJ2-5,CASSKMDLAGGLQETQYF
TRBV7-2,TRBJ2-2,CASNPTGWAGELFF
TRBV9,TRBJ2-5,CASSVGSSGRFQETQYF
TRBV5-1,TRBJ1-2,CASSLDPRGRFDGYTF
TRBV1,TRBJ2-7,CTSSHPQSKGLAGGPVLYEQYF
TRBV29-1,TRBJ1-3,CSVIQGAAGNTIYF
TRBV10-1,TRBJ2-3,CASSDYHSGTQYF
TRBV6-5,TRBJ1-4,CASSSTDATNEKLFF
TRBV5-6,TRBJ2-1,CASSLRYPNEQFF
TRBV5-1,TRBJ2-5,CASSLAEGLAGGPVGETQYF
TRBV5-4,TRBJ2-6,CASSRAGNSGANVLTF
TRBV7-2,TRBJ2-7,CASSLAGGTTPYEQYF
TRBV9,TRBJ1-5,CASSVGNQPQHF
TRBV29-1,TRBJ1-4,CSVKGEFNEKLFF
TRBV5-6,TRBJ2-7,CASSHRRSYEQYF
TRBV5-4,TRBJ2-1,CASSLGAGGHNEQFF